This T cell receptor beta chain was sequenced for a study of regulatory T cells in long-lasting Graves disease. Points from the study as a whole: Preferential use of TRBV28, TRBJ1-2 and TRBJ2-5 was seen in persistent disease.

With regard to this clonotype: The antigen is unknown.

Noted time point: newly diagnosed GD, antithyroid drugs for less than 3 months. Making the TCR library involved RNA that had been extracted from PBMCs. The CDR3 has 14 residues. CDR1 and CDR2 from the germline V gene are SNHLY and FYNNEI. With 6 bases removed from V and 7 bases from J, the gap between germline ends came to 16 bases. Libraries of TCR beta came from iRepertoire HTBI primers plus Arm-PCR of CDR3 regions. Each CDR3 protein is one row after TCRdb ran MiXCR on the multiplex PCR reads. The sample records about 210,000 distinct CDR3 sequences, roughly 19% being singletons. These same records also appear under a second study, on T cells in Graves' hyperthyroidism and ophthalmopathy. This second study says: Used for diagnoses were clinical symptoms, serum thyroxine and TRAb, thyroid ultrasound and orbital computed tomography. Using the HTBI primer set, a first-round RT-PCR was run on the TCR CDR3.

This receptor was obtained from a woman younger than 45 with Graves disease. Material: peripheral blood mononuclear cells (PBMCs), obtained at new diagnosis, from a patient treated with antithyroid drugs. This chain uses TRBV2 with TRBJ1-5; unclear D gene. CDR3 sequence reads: CASSAQTVDQPQHF. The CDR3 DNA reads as TGTGCCAGCAGCGCCCAGACGGTCGACCAGCCCCAGCATTTT.